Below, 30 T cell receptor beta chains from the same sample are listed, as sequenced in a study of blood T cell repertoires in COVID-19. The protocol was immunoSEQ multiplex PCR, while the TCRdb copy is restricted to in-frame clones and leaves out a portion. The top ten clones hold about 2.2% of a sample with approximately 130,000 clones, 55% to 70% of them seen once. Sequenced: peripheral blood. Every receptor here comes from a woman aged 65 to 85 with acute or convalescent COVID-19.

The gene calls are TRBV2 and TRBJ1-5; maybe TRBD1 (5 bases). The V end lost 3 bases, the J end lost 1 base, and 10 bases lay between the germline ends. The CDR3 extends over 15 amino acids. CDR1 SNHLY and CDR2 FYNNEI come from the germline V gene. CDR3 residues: CASSESGLSNQPQHF. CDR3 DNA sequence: TGTGCCAGCAGTGAGTCGGGACTGAGCAATCAGCCCCAGCATTTT. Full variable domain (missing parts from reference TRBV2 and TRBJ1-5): EPEVTQTPSHQVTQMGQEVILRCVPISNHLYFYWYRQILGQKVEFLVSFYNNEISEKSEIFDDQFSVERPDGSNFTLKIRSTKLEDSAMYFCASSESGLSNQPQHFGDGTRLSIL.

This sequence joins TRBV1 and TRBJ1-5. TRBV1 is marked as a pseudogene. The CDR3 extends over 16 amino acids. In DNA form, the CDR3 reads TGCACCAGCAGCCAAGAAGGTCAGCGGAGCAATCAGCCCCAGCATTTT. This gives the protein CTSSQEGQRSNQPQHF.

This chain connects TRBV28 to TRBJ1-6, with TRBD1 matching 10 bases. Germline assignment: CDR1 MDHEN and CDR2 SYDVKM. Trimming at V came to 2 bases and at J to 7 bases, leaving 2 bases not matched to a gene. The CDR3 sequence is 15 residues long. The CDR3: CASSLGTGVNSPLHF. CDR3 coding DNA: TGTGCCAGCAGTTTAGGGACAGGGGTAAATTCACCCCTCCACTTT.

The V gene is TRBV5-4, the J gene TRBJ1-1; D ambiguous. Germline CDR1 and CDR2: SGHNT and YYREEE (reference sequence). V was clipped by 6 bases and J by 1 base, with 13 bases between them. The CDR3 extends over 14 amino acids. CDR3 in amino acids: CASTRPGENTEAFF. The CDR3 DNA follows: TGTGCCAGCACAAGACCCGGAGAGAACACTGAAGCTTTCTTT.

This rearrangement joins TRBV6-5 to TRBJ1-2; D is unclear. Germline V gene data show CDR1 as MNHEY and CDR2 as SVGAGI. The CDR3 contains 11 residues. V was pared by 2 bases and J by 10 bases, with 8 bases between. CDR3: CASSYMAVYTF. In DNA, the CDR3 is TGTGCCAGCAGTTACATGGCAGTCTACACCTTC.

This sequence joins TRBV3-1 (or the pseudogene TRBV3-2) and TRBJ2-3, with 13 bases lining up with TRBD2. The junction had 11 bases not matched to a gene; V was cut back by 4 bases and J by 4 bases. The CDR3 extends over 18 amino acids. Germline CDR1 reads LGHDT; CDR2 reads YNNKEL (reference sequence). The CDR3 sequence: CASSRTSGGAEGPDTQYF. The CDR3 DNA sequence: TGTGCCAGCAGCCGTACTAGCGGGGGGGCCGAGGGTCCAGATACGCAGTATTTT.

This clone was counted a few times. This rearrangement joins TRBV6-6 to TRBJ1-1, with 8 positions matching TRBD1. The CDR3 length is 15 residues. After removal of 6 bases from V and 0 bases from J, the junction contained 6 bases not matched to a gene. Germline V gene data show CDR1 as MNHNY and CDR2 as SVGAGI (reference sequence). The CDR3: CASSGQGGMNTEAFF. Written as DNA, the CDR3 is TGTGCCAGCAGCGGACAGGGTGGGATGAACACTGAAGCTTTCTTT.

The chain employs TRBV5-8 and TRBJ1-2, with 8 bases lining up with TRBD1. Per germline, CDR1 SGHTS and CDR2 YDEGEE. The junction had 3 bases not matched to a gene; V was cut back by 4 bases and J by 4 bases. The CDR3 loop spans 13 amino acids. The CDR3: CASSLGQVYGYTF. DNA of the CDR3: TGTGCCAGCAGCCTGGGACAGGTCTATGGCTACACCTTC.

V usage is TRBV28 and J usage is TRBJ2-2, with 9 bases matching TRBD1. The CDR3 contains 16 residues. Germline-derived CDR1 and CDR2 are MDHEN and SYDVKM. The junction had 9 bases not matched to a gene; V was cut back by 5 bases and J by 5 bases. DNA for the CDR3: TGTGCCAGCAGTAGGGGGGACAGGGTTGGTACCGGGGAGCTGTTTTTT. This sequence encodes CASSRGDRVGTGELFF.

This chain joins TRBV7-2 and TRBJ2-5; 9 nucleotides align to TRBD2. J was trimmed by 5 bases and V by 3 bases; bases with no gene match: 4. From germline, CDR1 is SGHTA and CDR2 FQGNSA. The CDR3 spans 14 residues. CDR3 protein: CASSFSGGGETQYF. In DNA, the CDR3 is TGTGCCAGCAGCTTTAGCGGGGGAGGGGAGACCCAGTACTTC.

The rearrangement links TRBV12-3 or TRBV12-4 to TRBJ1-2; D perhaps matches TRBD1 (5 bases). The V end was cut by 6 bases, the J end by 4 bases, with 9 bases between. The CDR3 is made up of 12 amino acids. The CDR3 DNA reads TGTGCCAGCAGCCAGACAGTCTATGGCTACACCTTC. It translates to CASSQTVYGYTF.

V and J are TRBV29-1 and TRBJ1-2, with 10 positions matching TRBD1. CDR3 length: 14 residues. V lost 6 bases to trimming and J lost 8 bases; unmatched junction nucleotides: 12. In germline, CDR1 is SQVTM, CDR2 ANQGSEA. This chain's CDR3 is CSVSGQGDNRGYTF. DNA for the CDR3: TGCAGCGTCTCAGGACAGGGGGATAACAGAGGCTACACCTTC. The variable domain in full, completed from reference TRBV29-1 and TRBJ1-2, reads SAVISQKPSRDICQRGTSLTIQCQVDSQVTMMFWYRQQPGQSLTLIATANQGSEATYESGFVIDKFPISRPNLTFSTLTVSNMSPEDSSIYLCSVSGQGDNRGYTFGSGTRLTVV.

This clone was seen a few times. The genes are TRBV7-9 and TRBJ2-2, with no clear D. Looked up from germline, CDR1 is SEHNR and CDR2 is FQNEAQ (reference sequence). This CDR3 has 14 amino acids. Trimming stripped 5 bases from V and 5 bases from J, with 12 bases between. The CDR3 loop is CASSPLSHTGELFF. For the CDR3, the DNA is TGTGCCAGCAGCCCCCTATCCCATACCGGGGAGCTGTTTTTT.

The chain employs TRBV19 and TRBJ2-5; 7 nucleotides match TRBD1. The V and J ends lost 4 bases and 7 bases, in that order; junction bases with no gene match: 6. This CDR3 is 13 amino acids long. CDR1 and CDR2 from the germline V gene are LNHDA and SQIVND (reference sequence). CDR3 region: CASSNDRVATQYF. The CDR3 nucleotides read TGTGCCAGTAGTAACGACAGGGTGGCGACCCAGTACTTC.

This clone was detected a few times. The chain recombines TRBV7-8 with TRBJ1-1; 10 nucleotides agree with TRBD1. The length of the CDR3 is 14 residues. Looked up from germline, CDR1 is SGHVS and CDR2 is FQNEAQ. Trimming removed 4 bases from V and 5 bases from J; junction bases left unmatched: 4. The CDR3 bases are TGTGCCAGCAGCTCGGACAGGGGGTGGACTGAAGCTTTCTTT. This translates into CASSSDRGWTEAFF.

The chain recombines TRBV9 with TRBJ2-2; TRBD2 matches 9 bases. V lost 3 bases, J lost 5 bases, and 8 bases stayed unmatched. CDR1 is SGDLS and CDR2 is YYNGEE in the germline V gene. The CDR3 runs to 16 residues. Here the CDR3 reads CASSAVAGEGTGELFF. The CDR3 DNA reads TGTGCCAGCAGCGCCGTAGCGGGAGAGGGAACCGGGGAGCTGTTTTTT.

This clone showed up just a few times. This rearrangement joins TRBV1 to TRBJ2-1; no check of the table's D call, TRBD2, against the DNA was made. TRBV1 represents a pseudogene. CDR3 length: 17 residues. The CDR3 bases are TGCACCAGCAGCCAAGAACTAGCGGGAGCGGGTGCATATGAGCAGTTCTTC. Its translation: CTSSQELAGAGAYEQFF.

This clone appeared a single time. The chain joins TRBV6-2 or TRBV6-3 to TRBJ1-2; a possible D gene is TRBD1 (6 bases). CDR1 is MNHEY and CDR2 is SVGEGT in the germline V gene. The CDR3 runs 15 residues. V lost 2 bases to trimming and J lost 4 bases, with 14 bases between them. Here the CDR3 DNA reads TGTGCCAGCAGTTACGCGGGCAGGGGTGGCTATGGCTACACCTTC. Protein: CASSYAGRGGYGYTF.

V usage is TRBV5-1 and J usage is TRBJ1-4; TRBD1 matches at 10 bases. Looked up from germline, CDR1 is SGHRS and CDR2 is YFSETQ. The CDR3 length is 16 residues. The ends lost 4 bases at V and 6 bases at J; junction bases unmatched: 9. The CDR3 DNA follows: TGCGCCAGCAGCATATCCGGGACAGGGGTTTATGAAAAACTGTTTTTT. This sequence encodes CASSISGTGVYEKLFF.

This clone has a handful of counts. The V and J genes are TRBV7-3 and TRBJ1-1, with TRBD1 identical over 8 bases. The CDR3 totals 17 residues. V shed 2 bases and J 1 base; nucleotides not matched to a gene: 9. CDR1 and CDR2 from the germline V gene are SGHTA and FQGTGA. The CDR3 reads CASSLSGGTGQNTEAFF. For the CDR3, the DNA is TGTGCCAGCAGCTTATCTGGGGGGACAGGACAGAACACTGAAGCTTTCTTT.

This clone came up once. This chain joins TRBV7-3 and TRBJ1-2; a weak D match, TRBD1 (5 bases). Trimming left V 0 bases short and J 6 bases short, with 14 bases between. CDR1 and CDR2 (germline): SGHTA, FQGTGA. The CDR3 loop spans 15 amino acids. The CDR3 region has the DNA TGTGCCAGCAGCTTAACCCCTCTCGGGGGGGATGGCTACACCTTC. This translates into CASSLTPLGGDGYTF.

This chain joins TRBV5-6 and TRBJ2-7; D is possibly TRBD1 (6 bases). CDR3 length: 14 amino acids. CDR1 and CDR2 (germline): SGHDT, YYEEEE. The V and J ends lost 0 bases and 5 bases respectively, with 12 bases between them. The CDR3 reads CASSLAGAENEQYF. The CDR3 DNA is TGTGCCAGCAGCTTGGCAGGGGCCGAGAACGAGCAGTACTTC.

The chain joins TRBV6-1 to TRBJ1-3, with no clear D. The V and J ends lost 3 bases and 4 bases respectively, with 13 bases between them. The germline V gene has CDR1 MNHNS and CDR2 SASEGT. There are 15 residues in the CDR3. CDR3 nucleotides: TGTGCCAGCAGTGAGAACTTCAAGTCCGGAAACACCATATATTTT. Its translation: CASSENFKSGNTIYF.

In nucleotides, the CDR3 is TGTGCCAGCAGTTACGGACTGCACTCTGGAAACACCATATATTTT. Translation: CASSYGLHSGNTIYF. This chain connects TRBV6-5 to TRBJ1-3; D is unclear. The CDR3 sequence is 15 residues long. Germline CDR1 and CDR2: MNHEY and SVGAGI. V gave up 2 bases and J gave up 0 bases, with 8 bases separating them.

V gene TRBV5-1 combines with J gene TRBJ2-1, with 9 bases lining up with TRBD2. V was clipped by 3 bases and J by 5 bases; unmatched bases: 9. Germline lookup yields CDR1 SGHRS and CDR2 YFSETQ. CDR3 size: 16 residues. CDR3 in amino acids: CASSSQAGGGNNEQFF. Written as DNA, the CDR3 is TGCGCCAGCAGCTCCCAAGCGGGAGGAGGCAACAATGAGCAGTTCTTC.

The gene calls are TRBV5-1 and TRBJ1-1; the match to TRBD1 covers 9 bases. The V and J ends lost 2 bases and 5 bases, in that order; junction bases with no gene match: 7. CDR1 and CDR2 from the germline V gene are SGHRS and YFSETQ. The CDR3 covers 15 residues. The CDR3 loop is CASSLRTGAGTEAFF. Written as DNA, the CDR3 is TGCGCCAGCAGCTTACGGACAGGGGCGGGAACTGAAGCTTTCTTT.

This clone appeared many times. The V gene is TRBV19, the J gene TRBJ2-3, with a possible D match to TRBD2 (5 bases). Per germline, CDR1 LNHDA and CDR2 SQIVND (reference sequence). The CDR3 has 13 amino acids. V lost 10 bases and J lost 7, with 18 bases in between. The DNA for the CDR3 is TGTGCCACGGACGGGGATAATAGGTATACGCAGTATTTT. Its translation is CATDGDNRYTQYF. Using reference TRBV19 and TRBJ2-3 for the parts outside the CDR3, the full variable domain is DGGITQSPKYLFRKEGQNVTLSCEQNLNHDAMYWYRQDPGQGLRLIYYSQIVNDFQKGDIAEGYSVSREKKESFPLTVTSAQKNPTAFYLCATDGDNRYTQYFGPGTRLTVL.

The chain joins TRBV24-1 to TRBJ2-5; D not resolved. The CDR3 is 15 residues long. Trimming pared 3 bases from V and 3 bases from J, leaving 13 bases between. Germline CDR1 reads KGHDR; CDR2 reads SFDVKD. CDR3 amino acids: CATSDPRQAKETQYF. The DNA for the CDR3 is TGTGCCACCAGTGATCCCCGTCAGGCCAAAGAGACCCAGTACTTC.

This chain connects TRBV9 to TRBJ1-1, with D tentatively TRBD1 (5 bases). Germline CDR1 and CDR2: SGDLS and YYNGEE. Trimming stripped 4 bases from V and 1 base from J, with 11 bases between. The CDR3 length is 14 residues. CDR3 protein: CASSLYQGNTEAFF. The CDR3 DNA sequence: TGTGCCAGCAGCTTATATCAGGGGAACACTGAAGCTTTCTTT. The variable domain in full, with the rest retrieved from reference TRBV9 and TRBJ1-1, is DSGVTQTPKHLITATGQRVTLRCSPRSGDLSVYWYQQSLDQGLQFLIQYYNGEERAKGNILERFSAQQFPDLHSELNLSSLELGDSALYFCASSLYQGNTEAFFGQGTRLTVV.

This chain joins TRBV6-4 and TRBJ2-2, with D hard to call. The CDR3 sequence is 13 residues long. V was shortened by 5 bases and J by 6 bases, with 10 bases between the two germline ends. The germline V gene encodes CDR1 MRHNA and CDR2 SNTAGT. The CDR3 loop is CASSIIESGELFF. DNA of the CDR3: TGTGCCAGCAGTATAATTGAGTCCGGGGAGCTGTTTTTT.